This T cell receptor beta chain appears in the sequencing data of a study of cytomegalovirus exposure and HLA in healthy donors. General study points: Presence/absence analyses supposed approximately even sequencing depth among donors. Another analysis was done later, and it associated approximately 17,000 TCR beta sequences with HLA alleles at 0.05 false discovery rate.

Remarks on this clone: What it binds is not known.

The PCR made use of 60 Vbeta and 13 Jbeta primers. Using immunoSEQ multiplex PCR, the repertoire was profiled, and TCRdb retains in-frame clones only, with some absent. The data show about 120,000 clones, with about 75% seen just once and around 12% held by the top ten. The CDR3 runs to 17 residues. Per germline, CDR1 SGHRS and CDR2 YFSETQ. V was clipped by 4 bases and J by 3 bases; unmatched bases: 6. Sequenced material: PBMCs. The clonotype originates from a middle-aged woman in good health and CMV-seropositive. The V call is TRBV5-1, the J call TRBJ2-1, with 14 bases aligning to TRBD2. DNA for the CDR3: TGCGCCAGCAGCCATGGGACTAGCGGGGGCCGCTACAATGAGCAGTTCTTC. Translation gives CASSHGTSGGRYNEQFF.